A single sample is the source of the 18 T cell receptor beta chains below, sequenced in a study of cytomegalovirus exposure and HLA in healthy donors. Use of 60 Vbeta and 13 Jbeta primers characterized the PCR. Sequencing was performed with immunoSEQ multiplex PCR; in TCRdb, only in-frame clones are kept and a portion is missing. The sample records 150,000 to 200,000 clones, approximately 82% being singletons. Sequencing used PBMCs. The receptors come from a male donor in good health and CMV-seropositive.

The chain links TRBV27 to TRBJ1-1; D possibly corresponds to TRBD1 (5 bases). V dropped 3 bases and J dropped 3 bases, with 11 bases sitting between them. The germline CDR1 and CDR2 sequences are MNHEY and SMNVEV (reference sequence). CDR3 length equals 14 residues. Here the CDR3 DNA reads TGTGCCAGCAGTTTTATTCGACAGTACACTGAAGCTTTCTTT. This codes for CASSFIRQYTEAFF.

This clone was recorded once. The chain couples TRBV28 to TRBJ1-5; D remains ambiguous. The V end was cut by 6 bases, the J end by 2 bases, with 17 bases between. CDR1 and CDR2 (germline): MDHEN, SYDVKM. This CDR3 has 16 residues. The CDR3 sequence is CASRPLREGGNQPQHF. CDR3 sequence (DNA): TGTGCCAGCAGACCCCTGCGGGAGGGAGGCAATCAGCCCCAGCATTTT.

J is TRBJ1-4 and V is TRBV5-5, with TRBD1 matching over 7 bases. Trimming cost V 4 bases and J 5 bases; bases outside gene matches: 5. Germline lookup yields CDR1 SGHKS and CDR2 YYEKEE (reference sequence). The CDR3 contains 14 residues. This chain's CDR3 is CASSPGQINEKLFF. As DNA, the CDR3 is TGTGCCAGCAGCCCGGGACAGATAAATGAAAAACTGTTTTTT. Full variable domain (outside the CDR3, taken from reference TRBV5-5 and TRBJ1-4): DAGVTQSPTHLIKTRGQQVTLRCSPISGHKSVSWYQQVLGQGPQFIFQYYEKEERGRGNFPDRFSARQFPNYSSELNVNALLLGDSALYLCASSPGQINEKLFFGSGTQLSVL.

The genes are TRBV30 and TRBJ2-7, with 9 bases fitting TRBD1. V gave up 3 bases and J gave up 2 bases; unmatched junction bases: 2. Germline CDR1 and CDR2: GTSNPN and SVGIG (reference sequence). This CDR3 has 13 residues. CDR3 in DNA: TGTGCCTGGAGGGACAGGGGACCCTACGAGCAGTACTTC. This translates into CAWRDRGPYEQYF.

This chain joins TRBV7-9 and TRBJ2-5; 10 bases are a match to TRBD2. Trimming removed 2 bases from V and 4 bases from J; junction bases left unmatched: 16. Germline-derived CDR1 and CDR2 are SEHNR and FQNEAQ (reference sequence). CDR3 length: 19 residues. CDR3: CASSLIRRLAGVKGETQYF. Here the CDR3 DNA reads TGTGCCAGCAGCTTAATAAGGCGGCTAGCGGGGGTTAAGGGAGAGACCCAGTACTTC.

This chain uses TRBV19 with TRBJ1-5; no clear D gene. Germline CDR1 is LNHDA and CDR2 is SQIVND (reference sequence). V shed 3 bases and J shed 6 bases, with 15 bases lying between them. CDR3 length: 15 amino acids. Here the CDR3 reads CASSMGSGRSQPQHF. The CDR3 DNA is TGTGCCAGTAGTATGGGTTCGGGAAGGTCTCAGCCCCAGCATTTT. The full variable domain, in which reference TRBV19 and TRBJ1-5 provide the parts outside the CDR3, is DGGITQSPKYLFRKEGQNVTLSCEQNLNHDAMYWYRQDPGQGLRLIYYSQIVNDFQKGDIAEGYSVSREKKESFPLTVTSAQKNPTAFYLCASSMGSGRSQPQHFGDGTRLSIL.

This clone has a handful of counts. The rearrangement links TRBV30 to TRBJ1-2, with TRBD1 as a possible D gene (5 bases). Trimming removed 4 bases at V and 4 bases at J, with 16 bases between. This CDR3 is built from 14 residues. Germline values: CDR1 GTSNPN, CDR2 SVGIG (reference sequence). CDR3 residues: CAWTRQTTGYGYTF. The CDR3 DNA reads as TGTGCCTGGACCCGACAGACGACGGGCTATGGCTACACCTTC.

There are a few counts of this clone. J is TRBJ1-1 and V is TRBV4-1; D might be TRBD1 (6 bases). Trimming pared 1 base from V and 2 bases from J, leaving 14 bases between. This CDR3 comprises 16 residues. The germline V gene encodes CDR1 MGHRA and CDR2 YSYEKL. CDR3 in DNA: TGCGCCAGCAGCCAAGGCCTTGAGGGGGAAAACACTGAAGCTTTCTTT. Protein sequence: CASSQGLEGENTEAFF.

The genes are TRBV7-9 and TRBJ1-5; perhaps TRBD1 as D (6 bases). The V end lost 9 bases, the J end lost 4 bases, and 10 bases lay between the germline ends. The CDR3 covers 12 residues. The V gene's germline CDR1 is SEHNR and CDR2 FQNEAQ (reference sequence). CDR3 sequence (DNA): TGTGCCAGTTCCCAGGGGAATCAGCCCCAGCATTTT. Residues: CASSQGNQPQHF. Complete variable domain (other parts from reference TRBV7-9 and TRBJ1-5): DTGVSQNPRHKITKRGQNVTFRCDPISEHNRLYWYRQTLGQGPEFLTYFQNEAQLEKSRLLSDRFSAERPKGSFSTLEIQRTEQGDSAMYLCASSQGNQPQHFGDGTRLSIL.

The genes are TRBV29-1 and TRBJ2-3, with D possibly being TRBD1 (6 bases). The CDR3 sequence is 13 residues long. Germline lookup yields CDR1 SQVTM and CDR2 ANQGSEA. V dropped 4 bases and J dropped 0 bases, with 8 bases sitting between them. CDR3: CSVGQASTDTQYF. The CDR3, as DNA: TGCAGCGTTGGACAGGCCAGCACAGATACGCAGTATTTT.

The chain recombines TRBV13 with TRBJ2-2; 9 bases match TRBD1. Losses at the gene ends were 0 bases for V and 7 bases for J; bases not matched to a gene: 9. Germline V gene lookup returns CDR1 PRHDT and CDR2 FYEKMQ (reference sequence). The CDR3 is 17 amino acids. The CDR3 DNA is TGTGCCAGCAGCTTAGGCTTGCAACAGGGGGCCGTCGGGGAGCTGTTTTTT. Encoded protein: CASSLGLQQGAVGELFF.

In the case of this clone: The junction does not match germline at one end; this may be a read error. Within the sample, other DNA sequences also encode this same CDR3. The V gene is TRBV18, the J gene TRBJ1-1, with D uncertain. CDR3 length: 13 residues. From germline, CDR1 is KGHSH and CDR2 LQKENI. This CDR3 is CASSPTRNTEAFF. In nucleotides, the CDR3 is TGCGCCAGCTCACCGACAAGGAACACTGAAGCTTTCTTT.

The chain joins TRBV6-5 to TRBJ1-2; D possibly corresponds to TRBD1 (6 bases). Germline V CDR1 and CDR2: MNHEY, SVGAGI. The V gene lost 6 bases and the J gene lost 6 bases, with 14 bases spanning the gap. The CDR3 contains 13 residues. The CDR3 region is CASRLTGNHGYTF. The DNA for the CDR3 is TGTGCCAGCAGATTGACAGGAAATCATGGCTACACCTTC.

This sequence joins TRBV4-1 and TRBJ2-1, with D perhaps matching TRBD1 (6 bases). This CDR3 comprises 13 residues. Looked up from germline, CDR1 is MGHRA and CDR2 is YSYEKL. The V end lost 0 bases, the J end lost 8 bases, and 8 bases lay between the germline ends. The DNA for the CDR3 is TGCGCCAGCAGCCAAGATGCAGGGGATGAGCAGTTCTTC. Translated, it gives CASSQDAGDEQFF.

The chain recombines TRBV10-2 with TRBJ1-1; 8 bases align to TRBD1. Per the germline V gene, CDR1 is WSHSY and CDR2 is SAAADI. Trimming took 3 bases from V and 1 from J; bases not matched to a gene: 1. The CDR3 consists of 14 residues. CDR3 region: CASSETGGNTEAFF. The CDR3 DNA reads TGCGCCAGCAGTGAAACAGGGGGGAACACTGAAGCTTTCTTT.

V is TRBV6-1 and J is TRBJ1-1, with a weak D call TRBD1 (6 bases). This CDR3 has 12 amino acids. Trimming removed 3 bases at V and 8 bases at J, with 10 bases between. CDR1 is MNHNS and CDR2 is SASEGT in the germline V gene. Here the CDR3 reads CASSDGTLEAFF. CDR3 sequence (DNA): TGTGCCAGCAGTGATGGGACATTGGAAGCTTTCTTT.

On this clone itself: One end of the junction does not line up with germline, which may come from a read error. The rearrangement uses TRBV7-6 and TRBJ1-5, with D perhaps matching TRBD1 (5 bases). CDR1 SGHVS and CDR2 FNYEAQ come from the germline V gene. There are 14 residues in the CDR3. Written as DNA, the CDR3 is TGTGCCAACAGCAAGGACGGGGGGGTACAGCCCCAGCATTTT. It codes for CANSKDGGVQPQHF. Based on the CDR3 plus reference TRBV7-6 and TRBJ1-5, the full variable domain is GAGVSQSPRYKVTKRGQDVALRCDPISGHVSLYWYRQALGQGPEFLTYFNYEAQQDKSGLPNDRFSAERPEGSISTLTIQRTEQRDSAMYRCANSKDGGVQPQHFGDGTRLSIL.

This clone was counted a single time. The V call is TRBV7-9, the J call TRBJ1-4; D might be TRBD1 (5 bases). V was trimmed by 5 bases and J by 5 bases, leaving 12 bases between them. CDR1 SEHNR and CDR2 FQNEAQ come from the germline V gene (reference sequence). The CDR3 contains 14 residues. The CDR3 bases are TGTGCCAGCAGCAACAGGCAAGGCAATGAAAAACTGTTTTTT. It codes for CASSNRQGNEKLFF.